The present T cell receptor beta chain was sequenced within a study of T-cell memory formation after mild COVID-19. General study points: From day 15 to 85, contracting clones were balanced between CD4 and CD8, whereas later expanders leaned toward CD4+. The study found contracting CD4+ clones mainly in CM and EM and contracting CD8+ clones in EMRA. SARS-CoV-2 specificity was not confirmed for second-wave clones peaking on day 37. Memory sampled before infection contained some responding clones, suggesting cross-reactive memory joined.

A note on this clonotype: Antigen specificity is unknown.

TCRdb ran MiXCR on the 5' RACE reads and lists one entry per CDR3 protein. The sample gives about 280,000 distinct CDR3 sequences, 8% to 10% of which show up once; approximately 23% is in the top ten. CDR1 and CDR2 (germline): MNHEY, SVGAGI. V was cut by 6 bases and J by 0 bases, with 21 bases left in between. CDR3 length equals 17 residues. The sequenced material came from PBMCs or a T cell subset sorted from them (not recorded which). The sequence was obtained from a young man who had mild COVID-19 (a few samples of this study predate the infection). Cell type and time point are not known. V and J are TRBV6-5 and TRBJ2-7; D remains unclear. This chain's CDR3 is CASSTFSPPLSSYEQYF. CDR3 nucleotide sequence: TGTGCCAGCAGCACCTTTTCCCCCCCCTTGAGCTCCTACGAGCAGTACTTC.